This is a list of T cell receptor beta chains from one sample in a study of OX40 agonist ivuxolimab in advanced cancers. Clones were sequenced by immunoSEQ multiplex PCR, and TCRdb holds only the in-frame ones, with some missing. The sample includes roughly 49,000 clones, roughly 89% of them seen just once. The material sequenced was CD4+ or CD8+ T cells sorted from blood, taken in a trial of the OX40 agonist ivuxolimab. The receptors stem from an adult with an advanced solid tumor such as melanoma, head and neck, liver or kidney cancer. CDR3s include the opening cysteine and the closing phenylalanine or tryptophan. Fields, in order: J gene, V gene, D gene, clone size, CDR3 protein, CDR3 DNA. The D gene is left open where the match is weak. Clone sizes are given selectively: once, few, many, or a class where the clone is expanded.

j_gene: TRBJ1-6; v_gene: TRBV7-6; d_gene: .; abundance: once; CDR3aa: CASSFPRSPLHF; CDR3nt: TGTGCCAGCAGTTTTCCCCGTTCACCCCTCCACTTT
j_gene: TRBJ2-3; v_gene: TRBV7-3; d_gene: TRBD2; abundance: .; CDR3aa: CASSLTGLETDTQYF; CDR3nt: TGTGCCAGCAGCTTAACTGGACTAGAGACAGATACGCAGTATTTT
j_gene: TRBJ2-1; v_gene: TRBV6-1; d_gene: TRBD2; abundance: .; CDR3aa: CASSAPLAGWEEQFF; CDR3nt: TGTGCCAGCAGTGCCCCCCTAGCGGGTTGGGAGGAGCAGTTCTTC
j_gene: TRBJ2-5; v_gene: TRBV9; d_gene: .; abundance: .; CDR3aa: CASSAGAGSLETQYF; CDR3nt: TGTGCCAGCAGCGCCGGGGCAGGGTCTTTAGAGACCCAGTACTTC
j_gene: TRBJ1-1; v_gene: TRBV7-9; d_gene: TRBD1; abundance: .; CDR3aa: CASSFTGGRTEAFF; CDR3nt: TGTGCCAGCAGCTTTACAGGGGGCCGGACTGAAGCTTTCTTT
j_gene: TRBJ2-1; v_gene: TRBV4-3; d_gene: TRBD2; abundance: .; CDR3aa: CASSQVPGRDEQFF; CDR3nt: TGCGCCAGCAGCCAAGTTCCGGGGAGGGATGAGCAGTTCTTC
j_gene: TRBJ2-7; v_gene: TRBV7-6; d_gene: TRBD1; abundance: .; CDR3aa: CASSLAGQGASEQYF; CDR3nt: TGTGCCAGCAGCTTAGCGGGGCAGGGGGCGAGCGAGCAGTACTTC
j_gene: TRBJ1-4; v_gene: TRBV10-3; d_gene: .; abundance: .; CDR3aa: CAISEGTLTTNEKLFF; CDR3nt: TGTGCCATCAGCGAGGGGACACTTACAACTAATGAAAAACTGTTTTTT
j_gene: TRBJ2-2; v_gene: TRBV4-3; d_gene: .; abundance: .; CDR3aa: CASSQASGRVETGELFF; CDR3nt: TGCGCCAGCAGCCAAGCCTCGGGAAGGGTGGAGACCGGGGAGCTGTTTTTT
j_gene: TRBJ2-7; v_gene: TRBV4-1; d_gene: TRBD1; abundance: .; CDR3aa: CASSQVGTGGEYEQYF; CDR3nt: TGCGCCAGCAGCCAAGTCGGGACAGGGGGCGAATACGAGCAGTACTTC
j_gene: TRBJ1-3; v_gene: TRBV4-3; d_gene: .; abundance: .; CDR3aa: CASSPYRDSGNTIYF; CDR3nt: TGCGCCAGCAGCCCCTACAGAGACTCTGGAAACACCATATATTTT
j_gene: TRBJ2-7; v_gene: TRBV6-5; d_gene: .; abundance: .; CDR3aa: CASSYAIPPYEQYF; CDR3nt: TGTGCCAGCAGTTACGCGATCCCCCCCTACGAGCAGTACTTC
j_gene: TRBJ2-7; v_gene: TRBV6-6; d_gene: .; abundance: .; CDR3aa: CASSSGVTIYEQYF; CDR3nt: TGTGCCAGCAGCTCGGGGGTCACCATCTACGAGCAGTACTTC
j_gene: TRBJ1-4; v_gene: TRBV27; d_gene: TRBD1; abundance: once; CDR3aa: CASSFWTGMELFF; CDR3nt: TGTGCCAGCAGCTTTTGGACAGGGATGGAACTGTTTTTT
j_gene: TRBJ2-1; v_gene: TRBV27; d_gene: TRBD2; abundance: .; CDR3aa: CASSLTSVNEQFF; CDR3nt: TGTGCCAGCAGTCTCACTAGCGTCAATGAGCAGTTCTTC
j_gene: TRBJ1-1; v_gene: TRBV13; d_gene: .; abundance: .; CDR3aa: CASSLGRGGTEAFF; CDR3nt: TGTGCCAGCAGCCTGGGACGGGGGGGCACTGAAGCTTTCTTT
j_gene: TRBJ2-4; v_gene: TRBV6-5; d_gene: .; abundance: once; CDR3aa: CASSPLRGGKNIQYF; CDR3nt: TGTGCCAGCAGCCCCCTGAGGGGAGGCAAAAACATTCAGTACTTC
j_gene: TRBJ1-5; v_gene: TRBV5-4; d_gene: .; abundance: few; CDR3aa: CASSPGPGAPQPQHF; CDR3nt: TGTGCCAGCAGCCCGGGACCAGGGGCACCTCAGCCCCAGCATTTT
j_gene: TRBJ1-2; v_gene: TRBV7-2; d_gene: .; abundance: .; CDR3aa: CASSLGRGAGAGYGYTF; CDR3nt: TGTGCCAGCAGCCTAGGGAGGGGTGCGGGGGCTGGCTATGGCTACACCTTC
j_gene: TRBJ1-2; v_gene: TRBV7-6; d_gene: TRBD1; abundance: .; CDR3aa: CASSSPGQARYGYTF; CDR3nt: TGTGCCAGCAGCTCTCCTGGACAGGCCCGCTACGGCTACACCTTC
j_gene: TRBJ2-2; v_gene: TRBV7-9; d_gene: .; abundance: .; CDR3aa: CATDEGTNTGELFF; CDR3nt: TGTGCCACTGACGAAGGGACGAACACCGGGGAGCTGTTTTTT
j_gene: TRBJ1-2; v_gene: TRBV4-1; d_gene: .; abundance: .; CDR3aa: CASSQDLSNYGYTF; CDR3nt: TGCGCCAGCAGCCAAGATTTATCTAACTATGGCTACACCTTC
j_gene: TRBJ1-3; v_gene: TRBV6-4; d_gene: .; abundance: .; CDR3aa: CASSDSPGNTIYF; CDR3nt: TGTGCCAGCAGTGATAGCCCGGGCAACACCATATATTTT
j_gene: TRBJ2-7; v_gene: TRBV5-4; d_gene: .; abundance: .; CDR3aa: CASTPEVGGEPYEQYF; CDR3nt: TGTGCCAGCACCCCGGAAGTTGGTGGGGAGCCCTACGAGCAGTACTTC
j_gene: TRBJ2-1; v_gene: TRBV9; d_gene: TRBD1; abundance: .; CDR3aa: CASSADRWDEQFF; CDR3nt: TGTGCCAGCAGTGCGGACAGGTGGGATGAGCAGTTCTTC
j_gene: TRBJ2-3; v_gene: TRBV7-2; d_gene: .; abundance: once; CDR3aa: CASSPYRADTQYF; CDR3nt: TGTGCCAGCAGCCCGTACAGGGCTGATACGCAGTATTTT
j_gene: TRBJ2-5; v_gene: TRBV6-5; d_gene: .; abundance: medium-sized; CDR3aa: CASRAHRGLGETQYF; CDR3nt: TGTGCCAGCAGGGCCCACCGGGGTCTAGGAGAGACCCAGTACTTC
j_gene: TRBJ1-2; v_gene: TRBV27; d_gene: TRBD1; abundance: .; CDR3aa: CASSFGTDLNYGYTF; CDR3nt: TGTGCCAGCTCCTTCGGGACAGACCTAAACTATGGCTACACCTTC
j_gene: TRBJ2-7; v_gene: TRBV13; d_gene: .; abundance: .; CDR3aa: CASSQGGGYEQYF; CDR3nt: TGTGCCAGCAGCCAGGGTGGGGGCTACGAGCAGTACTTC
j_gene: TRBJ2-5; v_gene: TRBV9; d_gene: TRBD2; abundance: .; CDR3aa: CASSDPPGGGETQYF; CDR3nt: TGTGCCAGCAGCGACCCACCCGGGGGGGGAGAGACCCAGTACTTC
j_gene: TRBJ1-3; v_gene: TRBV4-2; d_gene: .; abundance: once; CDR3aa: CASSQVYGGRQNTIYF; CDR3nt: TGTGCCAGCAGCCAAGTATACGGGGGACGGCAAAACACCATATATTTT
j_gene: TRBJ1-3; v_gene: TRBV5-6; d_gene: .; abundance: once; CDR3aa: CASSHDVRPGDTIYF; CDR3nt: TGTGCCAGCAGCCACGATGTCCGTCCGGGGGACACCATATATTTT
j_gene: TRBJ1-5; v_gene: TRBV28; d_gene: .; abundance: .; CDR3aa: CASSLSAGLNQPQHF; CDR3nt: TGTGCCAGCAGTTTATCGGCAGGCTTGAATCAGCCCCAGCATTTT
j_gene: TRBJ2-7; v_gene: TRBV5-1; d_gene: TRBD1; abundance: .; CDR3aa: CASSYIQGSGYEQYF; CDR3nt: TGCGCCAGCAGCTACATACAGGGGTCCGGGTACGAGCAGTACTTC
j_gene: TRBJ2-7; v_gene: TRBV2; d_gene: TRBD1; abundance: .; CDR3aa: CASRPIGDRGLEQYF; CDR3nt: TGTGCCAGCAGACCAATAGGGGACAGGGGGCTCGAGCAGTACTTC
j_gene: TRBJ2-7; v_gene: TRBV4-3; d_gene: .; abundance: .; CDR3aa: CASSQDAEVVGSQYEQYF; CDR3nt: TGCGCCAGCAGCCAAGATGCGGAGGTAGTGGGCTCTCAATACGAGCAGTACTTC
j_gene: TRBJ1-1; v_gene: TRBV5-1; d_gene: .; abundance: .; CDR3aa: CASSWDRNTEAFF; CDR3nt: TGCGCCAGCAGCTGGGACCGGAACACTGAAGCTTTCTTT
j_gene: TRBJ2-7; v_gene: TRBV27; d_gene: .; abundance: .; CDR3aa: CASSLVASLTYEQYF; CDR3nt: TGTGCCAGCAGTTTAGTCGCTAGCTTAACCTACGAGCAGTACTTC
j_gene: TRBJ1-5; v_gene: TRBV9; d_gene: .; abundance: .; CDR3aa: CASSVEGYQPQHF; CDR3nt: TGTGCCAGCAGCGTGGAGGGGTATCAGCCCCAGCATTTT
j_gene: TRBJ1-2; v_gene: TRBV6-5; d_gene: .; abundance: .; CDR3aa: CASRTTSGGINGYTF; CDR3nt: TGTGCCAGCAGAACGACGAGTGGGGGGATTAATGGCTACACCTTC
j_gene: TRBJ2-2; v_gene: TRBV4-3; d_gene: .; abundance: .; CDR3aa: CASSQWRDRYLNTGELFF; CDR3nt: TGCGCCAGCAGCCAATGGCGCGACAGATATTTGAACACCGGGGAGCTGTTTTTT